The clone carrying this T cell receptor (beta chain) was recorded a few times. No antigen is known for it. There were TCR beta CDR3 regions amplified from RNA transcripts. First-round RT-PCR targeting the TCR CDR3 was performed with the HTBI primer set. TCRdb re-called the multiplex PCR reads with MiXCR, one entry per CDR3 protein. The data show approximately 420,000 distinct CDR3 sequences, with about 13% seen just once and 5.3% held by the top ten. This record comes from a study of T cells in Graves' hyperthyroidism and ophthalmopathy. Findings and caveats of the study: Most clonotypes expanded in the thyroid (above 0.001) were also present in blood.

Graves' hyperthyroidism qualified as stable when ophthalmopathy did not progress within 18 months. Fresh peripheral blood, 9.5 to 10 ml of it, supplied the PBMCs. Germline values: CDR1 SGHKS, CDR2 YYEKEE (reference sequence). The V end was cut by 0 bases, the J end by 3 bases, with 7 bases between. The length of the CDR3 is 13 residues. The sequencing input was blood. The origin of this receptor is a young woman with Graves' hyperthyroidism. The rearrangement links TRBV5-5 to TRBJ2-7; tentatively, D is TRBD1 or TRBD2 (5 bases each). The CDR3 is CASSLVGDYEQYF. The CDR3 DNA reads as TGTGCCAGCAGCTTGGTGGGGGACTACGAGCAGTACTTC.